Listed here is a single TCR beta chain. Trimming left V 7 bases short and J 5 bases short, with 23 bases between. The CDR3 loop spans 16 amino acids. Germline loops: CDR1 MNHEY, CDR2 SVGEGT. These data originate in a study of blood T cell repertoires in COVID-19. In the study overall: Samples representing acute and convalescent COVID-19 were sourced from the United States, Italy and Spain. PBMCs, B-cell-depleted T cells, or T cells were the source of the cDNA or gDNA that made up the material.

In the original analysis: Reference gene primer amplification yielded estimated nucleated cell counts. Produced via immunoSEQ multiplex PCR; TCRdb's table is partial and in-frame only. The V and J calls and the clone size are those of that table, but D and trimming were determined from the DNA. The sample holds about 120,000 clones; about 80% are singletons and the top ten take 25%. Material for sequencing was peripheral blood. This chain links TRBV6-2 or TRBV6-3 with TRBJ2-5; weak D call: TRBD2 (5 bases). The TCR sequence derives from a human donor in a cohort sampled during active COVID-19. This CDR3 is CASTPYSGERRETQYF. CDR3 coding DNA: TGTGCCAGCACCCCGTACTCCGGAGAGCGGCGGGAGACCCAGTACTTC.